The entry that follows covers one T cell receptor (beta chain) sequence. What it recognizes is unknown. The CDR3 contains 17 residues. V was clipped by 4 bases and J by 2 bases, with 17 bases between them. Germline-derived CDR1 and CDR2 are MNHEY and SMNVEV (reference sequence). The method was immunoSEQ multiplex PCR; TCRdb's version includes in-frame clones alone and lacks a portion of them. Among 40,000 or so clones listed, approximately 72% were seen once. This sample was included in a study of STAT5B mutations in CD4+ large granular lymphocyte leukemia. Study conclusions and caveats: Patient CD4-sorted repertoires looked more clonal than healthy CD4+ repertoires, even without putative leukemic clones. Around 25% of private leukemic clonotypes occurred rarely in other patients' non-leukemic repertoires.

The sequence derives from a human donor in good health. J is TRBJ1-4 and V is TRBV27; D call uncertain. Sequencing input: CD4+ T cells from blood buffy coats. CDR3 nucleotide sequence: TGTGCCAGCAGTTCCGTGTCAGAGTGGGCGACTAATGAAAAACTGTTTTTT. Protein sequence: CASSSVSEWATNEKLFF.